These 6 T cell receptor beta chains came from one sample sequenced in a study of molecular identifiers for immune sequencing clone quantification. Each CDR3 protein is one row after TCRdb ran MiXCR on the PCR reads. The table shows just under 650,000 distinct CDR3 sequences, with roughly 21% occurring only once. The sequencing input was naive CD8+ T cells from blood, with Jurkat cell RNA spiked in. As to subset: FACS-sorted CD8+CD4-CCR7+CD45RA+ naive T cells. The receptors were sampled from a human donor in good health. Some libraries in this study had Jurkat cell RNA spiked in.

This clonotype was counted a few times. The V call is TRBV19, the J call TRBJ1-2; D is possibly TRBD1 (6 bases). This CDR3 spans 13 amino acids. The V gene lost 5 bases and the J gene lost 6 bases, with 13 bases spanning the gap. Germline CDR1 is LNHDA and CDR2 is SQIVND (reference sequence). CDR3 region: CASSPDGGDGYTF. As DNA, the CDR3 is TGTGCCAGTAGTCCGGATGGGGGCGATGGCTACACCTTC.

There are many counts of this clonotype. The chain links TRBV11-2 to TRBJ2-3, with a weak D call TRBD2 (6 bases). There are 15 residues in the CDR3. CDR1 is SGHAT, CDR2 FQNNGV, per germline. V dropped 5 bases and J dropped 2 bases, with 14 bases sitting between them. The CDR3 region has the DNA TGTGCCAGCAGCAACTGGGCGGGGATCACAGATACGCAGTATTTT. It specifies CASSNWAGITDTQYF.

The V and J genes are TRBV12-3 or TRBV12-4 and TRBJ2-3, with 8 bases aligning to TRBD2. There are 17 residues in the CDR3. With 6 bases clipped from V and 5 bases from J, the junction kept 16 bases outside the gene matches. CDR3 residues: CASSASPGTSAGDTQYF. CDR3 nucleotide sequence: TGTGCCAGCAGCGCCTCCCCCGGGACTAGTGCGGGAGATACGCAGTATTTT.

As for this clonotype: A much larger clone is a single base away; this may be a read error. The rearrangement joins TRBV7-3 to TRBJ2-1, with 8 bases fitting TRBD1. Germline V lookup: CDR1 SGHTA, CDR2 FQGTGA. There are 15 residues in the CDR3. CDR3 loop: CASSYTGGSYNELFF. The CDR3, as DNA: TGTGCCAGCAGCTACACAGGGGGGTCCTACAATGAGCTGTTCTTC.

The table lists this clonotype with many counts. The chain joins TRBV4-1 to TRBJ2-3, with D tentatively TRBD1 (6 bases). Germline values: CDR1 MGHRA, CDR2 YSYEKL. The V gene lost 5 bases and the J gene lost 2 bases, with 20 bases spanning the gap. The CDR3 totals 17 residues. CDR3 in amino acids: CASSVNLGQQLTDTQYF. The CDR3 DNA reads as TGCGCCAGCAGCGTAAACCTTGGACAGCAGCTCACAGATACGCAGTATTTT.

Regarding this clonotype: The junction does not match germline at one end; this may be a read error. The chain combines TRBV27 with TRBJ2-1; 8 nucleotides line up with TRBD2. Germline V gene data show CDR1 as MNHEY and CDR2 as SMNVEV (reference sequence). This CDR3 has 14 residues. This CDR3 reads CASSLILAGREQLF. The CDR3 nucleotides read TGTGCCAGCAGTTTAATCCTAGCGGGTCGTGAGCAGCTCTTC.